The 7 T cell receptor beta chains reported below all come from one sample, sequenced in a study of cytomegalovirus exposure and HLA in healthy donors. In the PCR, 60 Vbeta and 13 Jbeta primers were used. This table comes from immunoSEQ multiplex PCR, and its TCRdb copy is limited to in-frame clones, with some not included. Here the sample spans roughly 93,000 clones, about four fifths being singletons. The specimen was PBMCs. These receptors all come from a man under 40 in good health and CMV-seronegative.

The CDR3 nucleotides are TGTGCCAGCAGCTTGGCCGGGGGGTCCCCTCATCAGCCCCAGCATTTT. This gives the protein CASSLAGGSPHQPQHF. The chain employs TRBV5-8 and TRBJ1-5; a possible D gene is TRBD1 (5 bases). CDR1 SGHTS and CDR2 YDEGEE come from the germline V gene. The CDR3 runs to 16 residues. The germline V and J ends were trimmed by 0 bases and 5 bases, with 15 bases remaining between them.

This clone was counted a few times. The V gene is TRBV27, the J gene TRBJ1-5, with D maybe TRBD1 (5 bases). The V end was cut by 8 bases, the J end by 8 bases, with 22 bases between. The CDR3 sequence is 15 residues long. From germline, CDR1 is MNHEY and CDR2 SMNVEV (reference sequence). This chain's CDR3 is CASGGTTDLREPQHF. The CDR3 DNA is TGTGCCAGCGGCGGGACCACAGATCTAAGGGAGCCCCAGCATTTT.

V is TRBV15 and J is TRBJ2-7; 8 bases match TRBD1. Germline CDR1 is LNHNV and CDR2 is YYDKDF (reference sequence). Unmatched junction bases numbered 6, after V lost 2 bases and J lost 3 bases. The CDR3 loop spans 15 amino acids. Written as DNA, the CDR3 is TGTGCCACCAGCAGATCTGACAGGGGTAACTACGAGCAGTACTTC. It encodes CATSRSDRGNYEQYF. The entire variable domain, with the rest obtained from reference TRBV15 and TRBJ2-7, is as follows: DAMVIQNPRYQVTQFGKPVTLSCSQTLNHNVMYWYQQKSSQAPKLLFHYYDKDFNNEADTPDNFQSRRPNTSFCFLDIRSPGLGDTAMYLCATSRSDRGNYEQYFGPGTRLTVT.

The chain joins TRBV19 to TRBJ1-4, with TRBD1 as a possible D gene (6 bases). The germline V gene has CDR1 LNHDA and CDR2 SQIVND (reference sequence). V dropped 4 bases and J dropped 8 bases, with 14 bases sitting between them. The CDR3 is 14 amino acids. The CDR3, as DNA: TGTGCCAGTAGTACCGGCAGCCAGGGGGAAAAACTGTTTTTT. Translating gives CASSTGSQGEKLFF.

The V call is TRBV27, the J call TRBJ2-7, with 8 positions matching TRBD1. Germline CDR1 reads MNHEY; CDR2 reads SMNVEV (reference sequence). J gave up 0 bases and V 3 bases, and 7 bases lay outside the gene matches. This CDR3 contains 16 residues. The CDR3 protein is CASSFGDRTFSYEQYF. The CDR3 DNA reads TGTGCCAGCAGTTTTGGGGACAGGACCTTCTCCTACGAGCAGTACTTC.

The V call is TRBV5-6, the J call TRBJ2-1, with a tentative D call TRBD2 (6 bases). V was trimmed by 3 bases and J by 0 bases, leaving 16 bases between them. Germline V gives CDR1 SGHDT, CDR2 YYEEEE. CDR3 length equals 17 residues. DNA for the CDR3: TGTGCCAGCAGCTCACCTACTAGCCTAACCTCCTACAATGAGCAGTTCTTC. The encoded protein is CASSSPTSLTSYNEQFF. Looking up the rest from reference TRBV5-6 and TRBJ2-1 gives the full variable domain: DAGVTQSPTHLIKTRGQQVTLRCSPKSGHDTVSWYQQALGQGPQFIFQYYEEEERQRGNFPDRFSGHQFPNYSSELNVNALLLGDSALYLCASSSPTSLTSYNEQFFGPGTRLTVL.

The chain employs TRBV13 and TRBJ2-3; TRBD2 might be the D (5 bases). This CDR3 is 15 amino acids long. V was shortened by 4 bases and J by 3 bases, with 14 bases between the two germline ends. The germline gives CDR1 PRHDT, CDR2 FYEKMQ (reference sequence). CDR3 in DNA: TGTGCCAGCAGCTCCTCAGTCGGGGAAACAGATACGCAGTATTTT. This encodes CASSSSVGETDTQYF.